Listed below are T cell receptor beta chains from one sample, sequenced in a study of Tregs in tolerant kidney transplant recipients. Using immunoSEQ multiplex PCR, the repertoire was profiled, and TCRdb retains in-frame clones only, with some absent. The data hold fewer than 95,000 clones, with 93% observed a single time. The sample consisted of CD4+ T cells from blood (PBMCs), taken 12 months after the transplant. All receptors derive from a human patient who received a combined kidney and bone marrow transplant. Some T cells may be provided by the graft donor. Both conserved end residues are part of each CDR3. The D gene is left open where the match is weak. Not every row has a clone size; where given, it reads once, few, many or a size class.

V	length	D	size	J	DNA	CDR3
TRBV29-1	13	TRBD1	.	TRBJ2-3	TGCAGCGTTCTAGGGACAGGCACAGATACGCAGTATTTT	CSVLGTGTDTQYF
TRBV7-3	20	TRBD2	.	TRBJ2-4	TGTGCCAGCAGCCCCGAGGGAGCGGATACTAGCGGGGTGGTCAAAAACATTCAGTACTTC	CASSPEGADTSGVVKNIQYF
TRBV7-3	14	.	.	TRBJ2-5	TGTGCCAGCAGCTTAATGGGGCTAGGAGAGACCCAGTACTTC	CASSLMGLGETQYF
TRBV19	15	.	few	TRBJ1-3	TGTGCCAGTAGTATTCAGGGATCCTCTGGAAACACCATATATTTT	CASSIQGSSGNTIYF
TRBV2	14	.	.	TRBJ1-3	TGTGCCAGCAGTGAGGCTAGCTCTGGAAACACCATATATTTT	CASSEASSGNTIYF
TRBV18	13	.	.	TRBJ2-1	TGTGCCAGCTCACCTTCTTCCTACAATGAGCAGTTCTTC	CASSPSSYNEQFF
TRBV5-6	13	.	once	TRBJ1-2	TGTGCCAGCAGCTCCAGGGGTAACTATGGCTACACCTTC	CASSSRGNYGYTF
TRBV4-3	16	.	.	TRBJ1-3	TGCGCCAGCAGCCAGGAAACAGGTTACCCTGGAAACACCATATATTTT	CASSQETGYPGNTIYF
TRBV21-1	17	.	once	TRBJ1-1	TGTGCCAGCAGCAAAGCGGGACAGCGGCTAAAACTGGCTGAAGCTTTCTTT	CASSKAGQRLKLAEAFF
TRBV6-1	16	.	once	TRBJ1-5	TGTGCCAGCAGTGACATGAGGGGAGGCGGCAATCAGCCCCAGCATTTT	CASSDMRGGGNQPQHF
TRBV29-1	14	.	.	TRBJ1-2	TGCAGCGTGGGCCTGCAGTCGGCTAACTATGGCTACACCTTC	CSVGLQSANYGYTF
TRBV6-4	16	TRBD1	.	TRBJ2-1	TGTGCCAGCAGTGACCCGGGACAGGGAAACTACAATGAGCAGTTCTTC	CASSDPGQGNYNEQFF
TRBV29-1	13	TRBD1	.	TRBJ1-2	TGCAGCGTTGTCGAGGGACAGGGATATGGCTACACCTTC	CSVVEGQGYGYTF
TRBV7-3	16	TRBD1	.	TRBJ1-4	TGTGCCAGCAGCCCCCCGGGACAGGGGCTAGGGGAAAAACTGTTTTTT	CASSPPGQGLGEKLFF
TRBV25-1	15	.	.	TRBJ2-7	TGTGCCAGCAGTGACACCGGGCAGGGGAAATACGAGCAGTACTTC	CASSDTGQGKYEQYF
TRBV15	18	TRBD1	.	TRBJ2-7	TGTGCCACCAGCAGAGACCGTCGGGGACAGGGTCTCACCTACGAGCAGTACTTC	CATSRDRRGQGLTYEQYF
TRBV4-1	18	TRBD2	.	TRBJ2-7	TGCGCCAGCAGCCAAGATCGGCGTCTAGCGGGAGGGCCTCCCGAGCAGTACTTC	CASSQDRRLAGGPPEQYF
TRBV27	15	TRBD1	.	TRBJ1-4	TGTGCCAGCAGTTCGACAGGGAGAGTGGGGGAAAAACTGTTTTTT	CASSSTGRVGEKLFF
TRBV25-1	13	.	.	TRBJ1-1	TGTGCCAGCAGGGGACATTGGAACACTGAAGCTTTCTTT	CASRGHWNTEAFF
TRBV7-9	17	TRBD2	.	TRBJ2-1	TGTGCCAGCAGCTTACCTATAGCGGGGGGGAGATACAATGAGCAGTTCTTC	CASSLPIAGGRYNEQFF
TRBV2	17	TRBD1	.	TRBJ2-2	TGTGCCAGCAGTATACTTCCTGGACAGGGATACACCGGGGAGCTGTTTTTT	CASSILPGQGYTGELFF
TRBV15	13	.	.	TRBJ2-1	TGTGCCACCAGCAGGGACTTGGGGAAAGAGCAGTTCTTC	CATSRDLGKEQFF
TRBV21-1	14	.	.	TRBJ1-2	TGTGCCAGCAGCACCCGGGACAGTACTTATGGCTACACCTTC	CASSTRDSTYGYTF
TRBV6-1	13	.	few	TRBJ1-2	TGTGCCAGCACCGTCCGGGGAATCTATGGCTACACCTTC	CASTVRGIYGYTF
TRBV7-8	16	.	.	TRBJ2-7	TGTGCCAGCAGCAGAAGGGGGGGCGCCGATATCTACGAGCAGTACTTC	CASSRRGGADIYEQYF
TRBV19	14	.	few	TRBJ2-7	TGTGCCAGTAGAGACGACACGTCCTCCTACGAGCAGTACTTC	CASRDDTSSYEQYF
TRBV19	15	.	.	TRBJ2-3	TGTGCCAGTGGCTGGTCGTTTGATAGCACAGATACGCAGTATTTT	CASGWSFDSTDTQYF
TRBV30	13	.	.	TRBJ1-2	TGTGCCTGGTGCGTCTTTGATAACTATGGCTACACCTTC	CAWCVFDNYGYTF
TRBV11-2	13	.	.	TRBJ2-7	TGTGCCAGCAGGCCCCCAGATTCCTACGAGCAGTACTTC	CASRPPDSYEQYF
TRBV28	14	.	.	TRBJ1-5	TGTGCCAGCAGCACAAGGGGTGACAATCAGCCCCAGCATTTT	CASSTRGDNQPQHF
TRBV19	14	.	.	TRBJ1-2	TGTGCCAGTAGTATATGGGGCCCTAACTATGGCTACACCTTC	CASSIWGPNYGYTF
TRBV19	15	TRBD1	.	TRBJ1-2	TGTGCCAGTAGAGGCGGGGGGACAGGGCTCTATGGCTACACCTTC	CASRGGGTGLYGYTF
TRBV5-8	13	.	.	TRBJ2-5	TGTGCCAGCAGGCGACAGGACCAAGAGACCCAGTACTTC	CASRRQDQETQYF
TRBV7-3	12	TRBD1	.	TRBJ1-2	TGTGCCAAATTACAGGGGATCTATGGCTACACCTTC	CAKLQGIYGYTF
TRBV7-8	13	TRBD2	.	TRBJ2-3	TGTGCCAGCGTTCTAGCGGGAGAAGATACGCAGTATTTT	CASVLAGEDTQYF
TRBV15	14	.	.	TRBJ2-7	TGTGCCACCAGCAGAGTGAGGTACTCCTACGAGCAGTACTTC	CATSRVRYSYEQYF
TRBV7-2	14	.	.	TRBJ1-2	TGTGCCAGCAGCCAAGGAGGAGCTAACTATGGCTACACCTTC	CASSQGGANYGYTF
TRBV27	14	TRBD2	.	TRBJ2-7	TGTGCCAGCAGTTTAGCGGGAGTTGGACTCGAGCAGTACTTC	CASSLAGVGLEQYF
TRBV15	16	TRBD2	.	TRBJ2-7	TGTGCCACCAGCAGAGAGCCTAGCGGCAGCTCCTACGAGCAGTACTTC	CATSREPSGSSYEQYF
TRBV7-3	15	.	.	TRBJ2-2	TGTGCCAGCAGCGTAACCGGGGCGAACACCGGGGAGCTGTTTTTT	CASSVTGANTGELFF
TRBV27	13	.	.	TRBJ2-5	TGTGCCAGCAGGCTCGGGTTCCAAGAGACCCAGTACTTC	CASRLGFQETQYF
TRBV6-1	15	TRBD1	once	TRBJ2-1	TGTGCCAGCCGGGTTCGGGACAGGGGCTTGGATGAGCAGTTCTTC	CASRVRDRGLDEQFF
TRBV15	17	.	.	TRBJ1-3	TGTGCCACCAGCAGAGATAGTTGGGCCAGCTCTGGAAACACCATATATTTT	CATSRDSWASSGNTIYF
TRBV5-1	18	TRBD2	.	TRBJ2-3	TGCGCCAGCAGCTTGGAAAGCGGGGGACCTTTTTTCACAGATACGCAGTATTTT	CASSLESGGPFFTDTQYF
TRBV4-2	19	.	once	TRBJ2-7	TGTGCCAGCAGCCAAGACCCTAGCGCAAGCTCATGGAACCAGTACGAGCAGTACTTC	CASSQDPSASSWNQYEQYF
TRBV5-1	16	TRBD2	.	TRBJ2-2	TGCGCCAGCAGCTTGAACCCTAGCGGGGGGGGAGAGGAGCTGTTTTTT	CASSLNPSGGGEELFF
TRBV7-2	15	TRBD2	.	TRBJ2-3	TGTGCCAGCAGCTTGGGACTAGCAGTCACAGATACGCAGTATTTT	CASSLGLAVTDTQYF
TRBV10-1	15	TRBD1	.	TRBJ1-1	TGCGCCACCCCGGGACAGGGGCGCCTGAACACTGAAGCTTTCTTT	CATPGQGRLNTEAFF
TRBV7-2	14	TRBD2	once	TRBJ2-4	TGTGCCAGCCGACGGGGGGATTCCAAAAACATTCAGTACTTC	CASRRGDSKNIQYF
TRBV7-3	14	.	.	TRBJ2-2	TGTGCCAGCAGCTTGATGGGGGGCACCGGGGAGCTGTTTTTT	CASSLMGGTGELFF